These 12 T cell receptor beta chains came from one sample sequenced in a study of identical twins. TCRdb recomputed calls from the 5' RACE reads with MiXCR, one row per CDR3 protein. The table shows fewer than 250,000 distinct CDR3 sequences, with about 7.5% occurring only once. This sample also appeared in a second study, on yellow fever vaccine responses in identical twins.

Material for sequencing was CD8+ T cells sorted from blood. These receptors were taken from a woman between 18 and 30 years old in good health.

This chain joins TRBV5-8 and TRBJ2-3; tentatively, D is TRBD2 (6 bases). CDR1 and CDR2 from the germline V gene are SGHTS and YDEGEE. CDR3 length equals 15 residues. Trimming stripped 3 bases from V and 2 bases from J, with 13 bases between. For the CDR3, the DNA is TGTGCCAGCAGCTGGGGGGTGCTGATCACAGATACGCAGTATTTT. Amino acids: CASSWGVLITDTQYF. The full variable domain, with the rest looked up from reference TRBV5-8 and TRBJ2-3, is EAGVTQSPTHLIKTRGQQATLRCSPISGHTSVYWYQQALGLGLQFLLWYDEGEERNRGNFPPRFSGRQFPNYSSELNVNALELEDSALYLCASSWGVLITDTQYFGPGTRLTVL.

The DNA for the CDR3 is TGCAGCGTTGAAGATGGGACAGGGGGCGGCGAGCAGTACTTC. Its translation: CSVEDGTGGGEQYF. The V gene is TRBV29-1, the J gene TRBJ2-7; 12 nucleotides line up with TRBD1. Germline loops: CDR1 SQVTM, CDR2 ANQGSEA. After removal of 0 bases from V and 6 bases from J, the junction contained 3 bases not matched to a gene. CDR3 size: 14 residues.

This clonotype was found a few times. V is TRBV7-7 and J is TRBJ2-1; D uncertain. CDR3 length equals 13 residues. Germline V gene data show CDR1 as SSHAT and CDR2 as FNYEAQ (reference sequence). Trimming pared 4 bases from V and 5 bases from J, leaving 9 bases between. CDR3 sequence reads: CASSSNPNNEQFF. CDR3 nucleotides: TGTGCCAGCAGCTCAAACCCCAACAATGAGCAGTTCTTC.

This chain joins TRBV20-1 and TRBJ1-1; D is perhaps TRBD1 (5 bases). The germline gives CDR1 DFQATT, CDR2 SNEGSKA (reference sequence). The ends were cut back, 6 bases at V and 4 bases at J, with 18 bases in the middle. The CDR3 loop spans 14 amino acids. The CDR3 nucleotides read TGCAGTGCAGGGGAGGAGGGGCTGGGCACTGAAGCTTTCTTT. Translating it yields CSAGEEGLGTEAFF.

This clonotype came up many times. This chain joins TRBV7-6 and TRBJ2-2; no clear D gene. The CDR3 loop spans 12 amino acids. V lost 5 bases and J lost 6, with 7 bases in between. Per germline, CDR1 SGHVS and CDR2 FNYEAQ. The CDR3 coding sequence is TGTGCCAGCAGCGCCGTTGCCGGGGAGCTGTTTTTT. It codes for CASSAVAGELFF.

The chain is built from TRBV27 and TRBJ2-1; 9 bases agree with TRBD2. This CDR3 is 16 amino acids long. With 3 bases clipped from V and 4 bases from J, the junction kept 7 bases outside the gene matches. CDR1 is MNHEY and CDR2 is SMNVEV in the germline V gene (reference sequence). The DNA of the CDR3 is TGTGCCAGCAGTTTTTCCGGGACTAGCTCTTACAATGAGCAGTTCTTC. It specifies CASSFSGTSSYNEQFF.

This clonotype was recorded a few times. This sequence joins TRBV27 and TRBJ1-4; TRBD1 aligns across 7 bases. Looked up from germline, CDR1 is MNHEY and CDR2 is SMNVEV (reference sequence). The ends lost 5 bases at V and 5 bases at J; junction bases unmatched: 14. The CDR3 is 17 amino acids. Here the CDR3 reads CASSTAQGERRNEKLFF. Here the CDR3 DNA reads TGTGCCAGCAGTACCGCCCAGGGGGAACGGAGGAATGAAAAACTGTTTTTT. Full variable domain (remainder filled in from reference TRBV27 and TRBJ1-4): EAQVTQNPRYLITVTGKKLTVTCSQNMNHEYMSWYRQDPGLGLRQIYYSMNVEVTDKGDVPEGYKVSRKEKRNFPLILESPSPNQTSLYFCASSTAQGERRNEKLFFGSGTQLSVL.

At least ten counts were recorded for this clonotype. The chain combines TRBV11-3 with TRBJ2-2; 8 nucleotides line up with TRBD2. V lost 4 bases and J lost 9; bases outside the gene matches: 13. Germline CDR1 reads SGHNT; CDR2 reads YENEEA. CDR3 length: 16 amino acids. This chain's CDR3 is CASSSGLGVIGRELFF. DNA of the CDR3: TGTGCCAGCAGCTCGGGACTAGGTGTTATCGGAAGGGAGCTGTTTTTT.

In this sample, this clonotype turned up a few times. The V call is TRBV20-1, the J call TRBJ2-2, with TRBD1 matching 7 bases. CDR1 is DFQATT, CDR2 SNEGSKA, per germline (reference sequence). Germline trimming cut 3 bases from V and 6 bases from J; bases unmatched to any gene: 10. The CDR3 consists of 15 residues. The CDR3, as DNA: TGCAGTGCTAGTGAGGCAGGGGGTCGGTCCGGGGAGCTGTTTTTT. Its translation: CSASEAGGRSGELFF.

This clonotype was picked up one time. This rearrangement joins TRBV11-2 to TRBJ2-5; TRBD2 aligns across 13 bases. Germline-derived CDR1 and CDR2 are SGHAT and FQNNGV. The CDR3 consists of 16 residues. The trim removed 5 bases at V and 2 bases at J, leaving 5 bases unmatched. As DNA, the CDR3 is TGTGCCAGCAGCGACGGACTAGCGGGAGTTCAAGAGACCCAGTACTTC. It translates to CASSDGLAGVQETQYF.

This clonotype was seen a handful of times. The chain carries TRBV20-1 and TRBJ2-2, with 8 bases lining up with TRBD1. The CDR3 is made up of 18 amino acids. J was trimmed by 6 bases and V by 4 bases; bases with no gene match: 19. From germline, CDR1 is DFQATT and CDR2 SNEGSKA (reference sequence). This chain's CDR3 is CSATNQTGALITSGELFF. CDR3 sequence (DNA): TGCAGTGCTACGAACCAGACAGGGGCCCTTATCACGTCCGGGGAGCTGTTTTTT.

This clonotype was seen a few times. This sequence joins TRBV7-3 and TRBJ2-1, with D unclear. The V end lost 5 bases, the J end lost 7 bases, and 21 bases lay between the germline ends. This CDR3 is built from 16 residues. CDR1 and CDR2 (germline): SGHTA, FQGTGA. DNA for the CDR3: TGTGCCAGCAGCCCGTCGGCCGGGTCTTGGAGAAATGAGCAGTTCTTC. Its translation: CASSPSAGSWRNEQFF.